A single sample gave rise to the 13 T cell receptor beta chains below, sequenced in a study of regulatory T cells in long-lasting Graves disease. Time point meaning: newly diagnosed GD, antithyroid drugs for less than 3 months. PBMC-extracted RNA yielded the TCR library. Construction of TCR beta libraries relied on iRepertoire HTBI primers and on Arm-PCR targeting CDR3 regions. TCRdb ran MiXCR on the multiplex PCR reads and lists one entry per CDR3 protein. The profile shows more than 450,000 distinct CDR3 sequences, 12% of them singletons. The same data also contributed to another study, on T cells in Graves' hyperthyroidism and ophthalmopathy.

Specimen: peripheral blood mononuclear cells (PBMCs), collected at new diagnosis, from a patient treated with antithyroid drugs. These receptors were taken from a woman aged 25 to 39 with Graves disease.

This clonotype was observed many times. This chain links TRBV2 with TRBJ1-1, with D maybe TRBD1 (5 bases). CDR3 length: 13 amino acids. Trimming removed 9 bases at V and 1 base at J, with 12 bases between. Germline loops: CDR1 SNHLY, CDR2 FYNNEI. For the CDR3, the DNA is TGTGCCAGTCAGACAGCCGAGAACACTGAAGCTTTCTTT. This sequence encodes CASQTAENTEAFF.

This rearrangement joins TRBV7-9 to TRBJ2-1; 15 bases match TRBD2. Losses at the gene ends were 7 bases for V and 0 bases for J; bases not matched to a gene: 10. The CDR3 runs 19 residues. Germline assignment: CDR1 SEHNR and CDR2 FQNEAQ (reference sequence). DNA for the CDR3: TGTGCCAGCACCTCGGCGGGGACTAGCGGGAGGTCCTCCTACAATGAGCAGTTCTTC. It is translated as CASTSAGTSGRSSYNEQFF.

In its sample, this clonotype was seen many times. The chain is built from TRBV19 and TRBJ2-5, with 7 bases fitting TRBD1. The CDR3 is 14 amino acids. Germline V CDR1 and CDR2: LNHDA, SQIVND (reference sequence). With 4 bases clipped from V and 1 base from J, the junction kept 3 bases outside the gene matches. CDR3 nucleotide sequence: TGTGCCAGTAGTACCCGGGACAGCCAAGAGACCCAGTACTTC. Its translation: CASSTRDSQETQYF.

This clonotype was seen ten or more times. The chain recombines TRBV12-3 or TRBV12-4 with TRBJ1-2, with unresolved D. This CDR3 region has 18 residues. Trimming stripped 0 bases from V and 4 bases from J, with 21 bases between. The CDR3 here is CASSLALGLTNSIYGYTF. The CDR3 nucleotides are TGTGCCAGCAGTTTAGCGCTTGGACTCACAAACTCCATCTATGGCTACACCTTC.

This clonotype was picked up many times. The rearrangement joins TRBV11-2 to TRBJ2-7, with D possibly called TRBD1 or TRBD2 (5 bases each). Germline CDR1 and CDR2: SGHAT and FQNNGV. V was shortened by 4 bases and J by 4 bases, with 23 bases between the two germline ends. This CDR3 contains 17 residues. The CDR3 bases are TGTGCCAGCAGCTCCGGCCCATCTCGGGGCCAGAGATACGAGCAGTACTTC. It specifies CASSSGPSRGQRYEQYF.

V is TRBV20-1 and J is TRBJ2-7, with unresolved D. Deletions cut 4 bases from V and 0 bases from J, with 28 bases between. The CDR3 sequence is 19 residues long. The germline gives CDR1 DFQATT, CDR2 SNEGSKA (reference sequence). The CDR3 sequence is CSATDPGGPTKLSSYEQYF. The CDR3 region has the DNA TGCAGTGCTACTGATCCCGGTGGGCCAACCAAACTAAGCTCCTACGAGCAGTACTTC.

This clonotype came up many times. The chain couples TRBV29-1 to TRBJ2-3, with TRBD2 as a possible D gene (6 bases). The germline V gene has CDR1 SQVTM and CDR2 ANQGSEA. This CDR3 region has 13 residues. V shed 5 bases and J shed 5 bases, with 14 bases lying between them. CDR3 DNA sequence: TGCAGCGTTATCGGAGGGAGTGAAGATACGCAGTATTTT. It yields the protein CSVIGGSEDTQYF.

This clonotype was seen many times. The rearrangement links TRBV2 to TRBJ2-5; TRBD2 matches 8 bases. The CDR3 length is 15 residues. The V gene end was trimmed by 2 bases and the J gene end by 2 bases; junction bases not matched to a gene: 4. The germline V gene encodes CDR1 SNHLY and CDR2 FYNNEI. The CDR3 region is CASSEQSGRQETQYF. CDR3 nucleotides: TGTGCCAGCAGTGAACAGAGCGGGAGACAAGAGACCCAGTACTTC.

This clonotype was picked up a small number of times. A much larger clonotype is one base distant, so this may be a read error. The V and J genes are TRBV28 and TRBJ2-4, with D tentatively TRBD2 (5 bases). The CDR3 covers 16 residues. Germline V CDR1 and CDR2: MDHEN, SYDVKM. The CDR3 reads CASKGRTHLAKNIRYF. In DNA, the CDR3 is TGTGCCAGCAAGGGCAGGACCCATCTAGCCAAAAACATTCGGTACTTC. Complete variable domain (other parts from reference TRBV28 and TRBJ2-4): DVKVTQSSRYLVKRTGEKVFLECVQDMDHENMFWYRQDPGLGLRLIYFSYDVKMKEKGDIPEGYSVSREKKERFSLILESASTNQTSMYLCASKGRTHLAKNIRYFGAGTRLSVL.

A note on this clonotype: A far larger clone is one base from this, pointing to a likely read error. This chain's CDR3 is CSASAPGLAGANEQYF. CDR3 sequence (DNA): TGCAGTGCTAGTGCGCCGGGACTAGCGGGGGCTAATGAGCAGTACTTC. V gene TRBV20-1 combines with J gene TRBJ2-7, with TRBD2 identical over 14 bases. This CDR3 has 16 amino acids. CDR1 and CDR2 from the germline V gene are DFQATT and SNEGSKA (reference sequence). The V gene end was trimmed by 3 bases and the J gene end by 7 bases; junction bases not matched to a gene: 11.

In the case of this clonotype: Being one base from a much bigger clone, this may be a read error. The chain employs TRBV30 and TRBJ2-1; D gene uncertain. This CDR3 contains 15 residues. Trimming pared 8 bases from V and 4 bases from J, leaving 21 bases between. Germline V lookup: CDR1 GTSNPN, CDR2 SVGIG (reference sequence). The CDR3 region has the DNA TGTGCCCTGGCTGGGGTGGGCCCCTTTTACAATGAGCAGTTCTTC. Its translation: CALAGVGPFYNEQFF.

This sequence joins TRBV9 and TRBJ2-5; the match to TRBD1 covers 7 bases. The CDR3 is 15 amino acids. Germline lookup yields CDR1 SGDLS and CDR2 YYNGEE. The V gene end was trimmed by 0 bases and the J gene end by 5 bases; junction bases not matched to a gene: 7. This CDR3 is CASSVDEGAGETQYF. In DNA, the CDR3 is TGTGCCAGCAGCGTAGATGAGGGGGCCGGGGAGACCCAGTACTTC.

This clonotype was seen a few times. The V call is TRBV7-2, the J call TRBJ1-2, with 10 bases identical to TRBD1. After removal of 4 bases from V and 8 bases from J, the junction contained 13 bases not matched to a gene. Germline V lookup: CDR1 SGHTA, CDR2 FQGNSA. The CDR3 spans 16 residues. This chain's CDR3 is CASSWMGQGSNRGYTF. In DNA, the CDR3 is TGTGCCAGCAGCTGGATGGGACAGGGGAGTAACAGGGGCTACACCTTC.